Listed below are T cell receptor beta chains from one sample, sequenced in a study of metastatic and nonmetastatic thyroid tumors. TCRdb reanalyzed the PCR reads with MiXCR. The sample has under 30,000 clones, roughly 17% seen once; the top ten hold roughly 6.1%. Sequencing was carried out using blood. The receptors were gathered from a male donor with papillary thyroid cancer or a benign thyroid nodule (not recorded which). Some clones in this sample may be carry-over from other donors' samples. The CDR3 runs from the conserved cysteine through the conserved F or W. The D gene is left open where the match is weak. Size is stated for part of the rows, as once, few or many counts, or as a class when the clone is expanded.

cdr3_nt cdr3_aa j_call d_call clone_size v_call
TGTGCCAGCAGCTTAGCGGAGGGACAGGTTAACGAGCAGTACTTC CASSLAEGQVNEQYF TRBJ2-7 TRBD1 medium-sized TRBV7-8
TGTGCCAGCAGCCTGGGGGGCTATGGCTACACCTTC CASSLGGYGYTF TRBJ1-2 - - TRBV5-8
TGCAGTGCTAGAGATCCTAGGAAGTTTAAGTACTTC CSARDPRKFKYF TRBJ2-7 - - TRBV20-1
TGTGCCAGCAGCTCCAGGTCCAGCTCCTACGAGCAGTACTTC CASSSRSSSYEQYF TRBJ2-7 - many TRBV9
TGCGCCAGCAGCCAAGGTGAGAGGTACGAGCAGTACTTC CASSQGERYEQYF TRBJ2-7 - medium-sized TRBV4-1
TGTGCCAGTAGCGAAGGACCGGGGTGGAACACTGAAGCTTTCTTT CASSEGPGWNTEAFF TRBJ1-1 - many TRBV19
TGTGCCAGCAGCTTAGCACCGACCCCCTACGAGCAGTACTTC CASSLAPTPYEQYF TRBJ2-7 - - TRBV7-2
TGCAGTGCCATAAGCGGGAAACCCTACGAGCAGTACTTC CSAISGKPYEQYF TRBJ2-7 TRBD2 - TRBV20-1
TGCAGTGCTAGAGGCCAATCTAGCGACCTTTTCTTAGGGCAGTACTTC CSARGQSSDLFLGQYF TRBJ2-7 - medium-sized TRBV20-1
TGTGCCAGCAGCTTAACTTCCCCACAGCTCCACTCTGGAAACACCATATATTTT CASSLTSPQLHSGNTIYF TRBJ1-3 - many TRBV7-9
TGTGCCAGCAGTCCGAAAGGTTCGGACATACTCCGGGCGGCCCAGTACTTC CASSPKGSDILRAAQYF TRBJ2-5 - many TRBV27
TGTGCCAGCTTTGAGGCTTTCGGCAATGAGCAGTTCTTC CASFEAFGNEQFF TRBJ2-1 - many TRBV28
TGTGCCAGCAGGGAGGGGGCCGGGGAGCTGTTTTTT CASREGAGELFF TRBJ2-2 - many TRBV6-1
TGTGCCAGCAGTGAAGCGCTAGGGGGAAGGACTGAAGCTTTCTTT CASSEALGGRTEAFF TRBJ1-1 - many TRBV2
TGTGCCAGCAGCCCAGACTGGAGCTCCTACAATGAGCAGTTCTTC CASSPDWSSYNEQFF TRBJ2-1 - many TRBV6-1
TGTGCCAGCTCACCCTCGGGAGGTAAATCCTACAATGAGCAGTTCTTC CASSPSGGKSYNEQFF TRBJ2-1 TRBD2 many TRBV18
TGCGCCAGCAGCCAAGATGGGGTTAACAATCAGCCCCAGCATTTT CASSQDGVNNQPQHF TRBJ1-5 - many TRBV4-3
TGTGCCAGCAACCCGGACAGGGGGCGGGGAAACATTCAGTACTTC CASNPDRGRGNIQYF TRBJ2-4 TRBD1 many TRBV12-3/TRBV12-4
TGTGCCAGCAGTTGGACAGGGGGCGAAAAACTGTTTTTT CASSWTGGEKLFF TRBJ1-4 TRBD1 few TRBV12-3/TRBV12-4
TGTGCCAGCATCCCCGTTGCGGGAGGCTATGTCTACACCTTC CASIPVAGGYVYTF TRBJ1-2 - once TRBV9
TGTGCCATCAGTCCGGAACTAGCACCCAGGGGGACCCAGTACTTC CAISPELAPRGTQYF TRBJ2-5 - - TRBV10-3
TGTGCCAGCAGCTTAGGTGACAGGTCTTGCTACACCTTC CASSLGDRSCYTF TRBJ1-2 - once TRBV7-9
TGCGCCAGCAGCTTTTCGGGACAGCAAGAGACCCAGTACTTC CASSFSGQQETQYF TRBJ2-5 TRBD1 many TRBV5-1
TGTGCCAGCAGTTACACCCGAGGGGGCTCCTACAATGAGCAGTTCTTC CASSYTRGGSYNEQFF TRBJ2-1 - few TRBV6-5
TGTGCCAGCAGTTACGCATACCCCACAGATACGCAGTATTTT CASSYAYPTDTQYF TRBJ2-3 - few TRBV6-6
TGTGCCAGCAGTTATGGGGGACCAACCGATCACACCGGGGAGCTGTTTTTT CASSYGGPTDHTGELFF TRBJ2-2 - few TRBV6-2/TRBV6-3
TGTGCCAGCAGAGACAGCTCTGGGGCCAACGTCCTGACTTTC CASRDSSGANVLTF TRBJ2-6 - - TRBV6-4
TGTGCCAGCAGCCCTACAGGAGGGATTTCCTACGAGCAGTACTTC CASSPTGGISYEQYF TRBJ2-7 - medium-sized TRBV27
TGTGCCAGCAGTTTGCTGGGGACACCAAATTCACCCCTCCACTTT CASSLLGTPNSPLHF TRBJ1-6 - few TRBV27
TGTGCCAGCAGTTTAGCGGGGGGCGATGGCTACACCTTC CASSLAGGDGYTF TRBJ1-2 - many TRBV28